These 7 T cell receptor beta chains came from one sample sequenced in a study of shared clonotypes between healthy human individuals. Repertoires were generated with immunoSEQ multiplex PCR, while TCRdb's copy carries only in-frame clones and drops some. There are 550,000 to 850,000 clones in the sample; around 77% occur only once, and about 1.8% lies in the top ten. The sequenced sample was memory CD4+ T cells sorted from blood. This sample's subset: CD45RA-negative fraction. The source is a woman between 25 and 40 years old in good health.

The table lists this clone with a count of one. J is TRBJ2-2 and V is TRBV7-3; 10 bases map to TRBD2. Per germline, CDR1 SGHTA and CDR2 FQGTGA. The CDR3 runs 15 residues. V shed 6 bases, J shed 4 bases, and the junction held 5 bases outside the gene matches. The CDR3 spells CASRLAGGATGELFF. DNA of the CDR3: TGTGCCAGCAGGTTAGCGGGAGGTGCCACCGGGGAGCTGTTTTTT. Full variable domain (missing parts from reference TRBV7-3 and TRBJ2-2): GAGVSQTPSNKVTEKGKYVELRCDPISGHTALYWYRQSLGQGPEFLIYFQGTGAADDSGLPNDRFFAVRPEGSVSTLKIQRTERGDSAVYLCASRLAGGATGELFFGEGSRLTVL.

CDR3 sequence: CASSLRGKNTEAFF. CDR3 DNA: TGTGCCAGCAGCCTCAGGGGGAAGAACACTGAAGCTTTCTTT. The gene calls are TRBV2 and TRBJ1-1; TRBD1 matches at 7 bases. This CDR3 region has 14 residues. In germline, CDR1 is SNHLY, CDR2 FYNNEI. Losses at the gene ends were 6 bases for V and 1 base for J; bases not matched to a gene: 5.

The V and J genes are TRBV6-6 and TRBJ2-3; 9 nucleotides match TRBD2. The CDR3 consists of 14 residues. Germline trimming cut 5 bases from V and 2 bases from J; bases unmatched to any gene: 2. CDR1 is MNHNY, CDR2 SVGAGI, per germline (reference sequence). CDR3 sequence: CASSRLADTDTQYF. DNA for the CDR3: TGTGCCAGCAGTAGACTAGCGGACACAGATACGCAGTATTTT.

J is TRBJ2-3 and V is TRBV30, with D perhaps matching TRBD2 (5 bases). Germline-derived CDR1 and CDR2 are GTSNPN and SVGIG (reference sequence). The V and J ends lost 4 bases and 2 bases respectively, with 10 bases between them. CDR3 length: 13 residues. In nucleotides, the CDR3 is TGTGCCTGGACGGGGTTTGCCACAGATACGCAGTATTTT. Its translation is CAWTGFATDTQYF.

This rearrangement joins TRBV14 to TRBJ2-2; 14 nucleotides align to TRBD2. V trimming: 4 bases; J trimming: 4 bases; junction bases outside the gene matches: 5. In germline, CDR1 is SGHDN, CDR2 FVKESK. The CDR3 covers 17 residues. The CDR3 sequence: CASSRLGTSGSTGELFF. CDR3 sequence (DNA): TGTGCCAGCAGCCGATTAGGGACTAGCGGGAGCACCGGGGAGCTGTTTTTT.

The chain joins TRBV7-2 to TRBJ1-1; D unclear. The CDR3 has 15 residues. Germline assignment: CDR1 SGHTA and CDR2 FQGNSA. Trimming cost V 3 bases and J 1 base, with 12 bases left between them. CDR3 coding DNA: TGTGCCAGCAGCTTGATACATCCACGGAACACTGAAGCTTTCTTT. This sequence encodes CASSLIHPRNTEAFF.

The chain carries TRBV4-1 and TRBJ2-5; the match to TRBD1 covers 9 bases. This CDR3 has 16 residues. Germline V gives CDR1 MGHRA, CDR2 YSYEKL. V lost 6 bases to trimming and J lost 3 bases; unmatched junction nucleotides: 11. CDR3 bases: TGCGCCAGCAGACAGGGGGCGCGGGCCCGGGAAGAGACCCAGTACTTC. This encodes CASRQGARAREETQYF.